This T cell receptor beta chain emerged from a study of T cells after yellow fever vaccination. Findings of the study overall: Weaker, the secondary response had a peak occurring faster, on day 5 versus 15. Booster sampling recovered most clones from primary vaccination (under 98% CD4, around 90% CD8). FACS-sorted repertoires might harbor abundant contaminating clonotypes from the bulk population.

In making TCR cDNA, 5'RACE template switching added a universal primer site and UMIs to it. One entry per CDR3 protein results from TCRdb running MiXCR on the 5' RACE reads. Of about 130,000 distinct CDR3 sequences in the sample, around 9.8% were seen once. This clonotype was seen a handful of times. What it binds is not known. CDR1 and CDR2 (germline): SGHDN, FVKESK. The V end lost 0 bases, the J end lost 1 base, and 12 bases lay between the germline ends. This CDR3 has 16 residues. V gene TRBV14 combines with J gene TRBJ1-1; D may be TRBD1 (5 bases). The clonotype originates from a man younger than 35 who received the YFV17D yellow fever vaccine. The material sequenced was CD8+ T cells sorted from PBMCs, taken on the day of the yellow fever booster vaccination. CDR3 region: CASSQDLGRENTEAFF. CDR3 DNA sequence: TGTGCCAGCAGCCAAGATCTGGGCAGGGAGAACACTGAAGCTTTCTTT.